In this sample, the clone carrying this TCR beta chain turned up a few times. Its specificity is unknown. The ends were cut back, 7 bases at V and 4 bases at J, with 13 bases in the middle. The CDR3 totals 12 residues. Germline lookup yields CDR1 SQVTM and CDR2 ANQGSEA. The data derive from a study of CD8+ T cells in alopecia areata. Study-wide results and caveats: Clonality was higher in lesional than normal scalp, especially in alopecia totalis/universalis. Scalp samples also contribute reads from the resident alphabeta T cells found in normal skin.

Once RNA had been extracted, it was reverse transcribed into cDNA to act as the sequencing template. Measured with immunoSEQ multiplex PCR; TCRdb has only the in-frame clones, and not every one. In the table there are 100,000 to 120,000 clones, around three fifths of which are singletons. The treatment: oral pan-JAK inhibitor, 5-10 mg twice daily. The chain links TRBV29-1 to TRBJ1-2, with D unclear. The source is a human donor with alopecia areata. The material sequenced was CD4+ T cells sorted from blood, taken at week 24, from a patient treated with tofacitinib. CDR3 bases: TGCAGCGCCCTAAAAGGGCTCTATGGCTACACCTTC. Protein: CSALKGLYGYTF.